The 20 T cell receptor beta chains below come from one sample, sequenced in a study of blood T cell repertoires in COVID-19. Only in-frame clones appear in the TCRdb table, and some are missing; sequencing was by immunoSEQ multiplex PCR. The table records 130,000 to 150,000 clones, roughly 88% of them present only once. Sequencing was performed on PBMCs or T cells enriched from blood (not recorded which). The receptors were gathered from a woman in her twenties or thirties with acute COVID-19.

The V gene is TRBV6-6, the J gene TRBJ2-7; 9 nucleotides agree with TRBD2. After removal of 5 bases from V and 0 bases from J, the junction contained 2 bases not matched to a gene. Germline CDR1 and CDR2: MNHNY and SVGAGI (reference sequence). The CDR3 loop spans 14 amino acids. The CDR3, as DNA: TGTGCCAGCAGTCTTAGCGGGAGCTCCTACGAGCAGTACTTC. Translated: CASSLSGSSYEQYF.

This chain joins TRBV9 and TRBJ1-2, with 9 bases fitting TRBD1. V lost 6 bases, J lost 5 bases, and 8 bases stayed unmatched. Per the germline V gene, CDR1 is SGDLS and CDR2 is YYNGEE. The CDR3 runs to 14 residues. The CDR3 coding sequence is TGTGCCAGCACCGCCGGACAGGGGTTGTATGGCTACACCTTC. Its protein is CASTAGQGLYGYTF.

The genes are TRBV18 and TRBJ1-1, with 10 bases fitting TRBD1. In germline, CDR1 is KGHSH, CDR2 LQKENI. The CDR3 is 15 amino acids. V gave up 4 bases and J gave up 6 bases; unmatched junction bases: 8. This CDR3 is CASSLDRDRGAEAFF. The CDR3 DNA reads as TGTGCCAGCTCACTCGACCGGGACAGGGGTGCTGAAGCTTTCTTT.

This clone has only one observation. V is TRBV27 and J is TRBJ2-1; the match to TRBD2 covers 14 bases. CDR1 and CDR2 (germline): MNHEY, SMNVEV (reference sequence). With 5 bases clipped from V and 8 bases from J, the junction kept 8 bases outside the gene matches. There are 16 residues in the CDR3. CDR3 protein: CASSTTSGRAFHEQFF. DNA for the CDR3: TGTGCCAGCAGTACGACTAGCGGGAGGGCCTTCCATGAGCAGTTCTTC.

The chain recombines TRBV24-1 with TRBJ2-3; the D gene is possibly TRBD2 (7 bases). V shed 4 bases and J shed 6 bases, with 19 bases lying between them. Germline V gene sequence: CDR1 KGHDR, CDR2 SFDVKD. This CDR3 is built from 16 residues. The CDR3 is CATSEVGQGRVDTQYF. The CDR3, as DNA: TGTGCCACCAGTGAGGTGGGGCAGGGGAGGGTGGATACGCAGTATTTT.

The CDR3 sequence is CASSLDAGGPGYTF. The CDR3, as DNA: TGTGCCAGCAGCTTAGATGCCGGGGGGCCAGGCTACACCTTC. This sequence joins TRBV11-2 and TRBJ1-2; possibly TRBD1 for D (6 bases). V lost 0 bases, J lost 8 bases, and 13 bases lay in between. The CDR3 has 14 residues. Germline loops: CDR1 SGHAT, CDR2 FQNNGV. The full variable domain, its missing parts supplied by reference TRBV11-2 and TRBJ1-2, is EAGVAQSPRYKIIEKRQSVAFWCNPISGHATLYWYQQILGQGPKLLIQFQNNGVVDDSQLPKDRFSAERLKGVDSTLKIQPAKLEDSAVYLCASSLDAGGPGYTFGSGTRLTVV.

V is TRBV7-2 and J is TRBJ1-3; TRBD1 agrees at 10 bases. The CDR3 has 15 residues. CDR1 SGHTA and CDR2 FQGNSA come from the germline V gene. The V gene end was trimmed by 1 base and the J gene end by 7 bases; junction bases not matched to a gene: 4. The CDR3 here is CASSLVVGQGNTIYF. The CDR3 DNA is TGTGCCAGCAGCTTAGTGGTGGGACAGGGGAACACCATATATTTT. Combining the CDR3 with reference TRBV7-2 and TRBJ1-3 gives the whole variable domain GAGVSQSPSNKVTEKGKDVELRCDPISGHTALYWYRQSLGQGLEFLIYFQGNSAPDKSGLPSDRFSAERTGGSVSTLTIQRTQQEDSAVYLCASSLVVGQGNTIYFGEGSWLTVV.

The chain carries TRBV28 and TRBJ2-5; D is ambiguous. Germline loops: CDR1 MDHEN, CDR2 SYDVKM. V was pared by 6 bases and J by 5 bases, with 13 bases between. This CDR3 is 13 amino acids long. CDR3 sequence reads: CASRNRDWETQYF. The CDR3 DNA reads TGTGCCAGCAGGAACAGAGATTGGGAGACCCAGTACTTC.

The J gene is TRBJ2-6, the V gene TRBV4-2; possibly TRBD2 for D (6 bases). The CDR3 loop spans 18 amino acids. Germline CDR1 is LGHNA and CDR2 is YNFKEQ. The V and J ends lost 1 base and 0 bases respectively, with 13 bases between them. Written as DNA, the CDR3 is TGTGCCAGCAGCCAAGGGTTTAGCGGCAGCTCTGGGGCCAACGTCCTGACTTTC. Translated: CASSQGFSGSSGANVLTF.

The chain has TRBV5-1 and TRBJ2-5; TRBD2 is a possible D gene (6 bases). V was shortened by 1 base and J by 4 bases, with 11 bases between the two germline ends. CDR1 and CDR2 (germline): SGHRS, YFSETQ. CDR3 length equals 14 residues. CDR3 region: CASSLSVGGETQYF. The CDR3 nucleotides read TGCGCCAGCAGCTTGAGTGTGGGGGGAGAGACCCAGTACTTC.

This clone has a handful of counts. This chain uses TRBV20-1 with TRBJ2-1; a weak D match, TRBD2 (6 bases). V was trimmed by 3 bases and J by 3 bases, leaving 15 bases between them. Germline values: CDR1 DFQATT, CDR2 SNEGSKA (reference sequence). This CDR3 has 15 residues. CDR3 loop: CSASVVGRGYNEQFF. The CDR3 DNA reads TGCAGTGCTAGTGTGGTGGGGCGGGGCTACAATGAGCAGTTCTTC.

J is TRBJ1-1 and V is TRBV13; a weak D match, TRBD1 (6 bases). The CDR3 spans 13 residues. Germline lookup yields CDR1 PRHDT and CDR2 FYEKMQ (reference sequence). Between the trimmed V and J ends, which lost 3 bases and 3 bases, there was a span of 8 bases. The CDR3 DNA reads as TGTGCCAGCAGCTTTGCAGGGGACACTGAAGCTTTCTTT. Translating gives CASSFAGDTEAFF.

The chain links TRBV5-4 to TRBJ1-1; no firm D call. The CDR3 consists of 15 residues. The ends were cut back, 2 bases at V and 2 bases at J, with 13 bases in the middle. Germline CDR1 reads SGHNT; CDR2 reads YYREEE (reference sequence). In DNA, the CDR3 is TGTGCCAGCAGCTTTAGTATCACCGCCAACACTGAAGCTTTCTTT. This sequence encodes CASSFSITANTEAFF.

The chain uses TRBV27 and TRBJ1-3; perhaps TRBD1 as D (5 bases). The CDR3 is made up of 13 amino acids. Trimming removed 8 bases at V and 0 bases at J, with 8 bases between. Looked up from germline, CDR1 is MNHEY and CDR2 is SMNVEV (reference sequence). The DNA for the CDR3 is TGTGCCAGCTGGGGGGGCTCTGGAAACACCATATATTTT. Translated: CASWGGSGNTIYF.

The chain recombines TRBV15 with TRBJ2-1; no firm D call. The ends were cut back, 5 bases at V and 0 bases at J, with 11 bases in the middle. Germline loops: CDR1 LNHNV, CDR2 YYDKDF (reference sequence). This CDR3 spans 15 amino acids. CDR3: CATSVRRSSYNEQFF. In DNA, the CDR3 is TGTGCCACCAGCGTCCGACGGAGCTCCTACAATGAGCAGTTCTTC.

V usage is TRBV9 and J usage is TRBJ2-7; D ambiguous. From germline, CDR1 is SGDLS and CDR2 YYNGEE. The CDR3 consists of 12 residues. V was cut by 4 bases and J by 7 bases, with 12 bases left in between. DNA for the CDR3: TGTGCCAGCAGCTACCCCCCCGGGGAGCAGTACTTC. Translated: CASSYPPGEQYF.

The chain joins TRBV5-1 to TRBJ2-7, with D tentatively TRBD1 (6 bases). From germline, CDR1 is SGHRS and CDR2 YFSETQ. V was cut by 4 bases and J by 4 bases, with 12 bases left in between. The CDR3 has 13 residues. CDR3: CASSQGWEYEQYF. DNA of the CDR3: TGCGCCAGCAGCCAGGGGTGGGAGTACGAGCAGTACTTC.

The rearrangement uses TRBV5-1 and TRBJ1-1, with 7 bases identical to TRBD1. Unmatched junction bases numbered 5, after V lost 4 bases and J lost 2 bases. The CDR3 length is 14 residues. Germline V CDR1 and CDR2: SGHRS, YFSETQ. CDR3 sequence (DNA): TGCGCCAGCAGCGTGGGGACAGCTAACACTGAAGCTTTCTTT. Residues: CASSVGTANTEAFF.

The chain carries TRBV5-6 and TRBJ2-7, with 9 bases identical to TRBD2. Germline CDR1 SGHDT, CDR2 YYEEEE. Trimming removed 1 base from V and 6 bases from J; junction bases left unmatched: 8. The CDR3 is 15 amino acids. The DNA of the CDR3 is TGTGCCAGCAGCTTGTGGGGTAGCGGGAGTGGCGAGCAGTACTTC. The encoded protein is CASSLWGSGSGEQYF.

The chain has TRBV18 and TRBJ1-6; a weak D match, TRBD1 (5 bases). This CDR3 spans 16 amino acids. Trimming left V 3 bases short and J 5 bases short, with 14 bases between. Germline CDR1 is KGHSH and CDR2 is LQKENI. CDR3 protein: CASSPPGRINNSPLHF. The CDR3 DNA follows: TGTGCCAGCTCACCCCCAGGGAGGATAAATAATTCACCCCTCCACTTT.